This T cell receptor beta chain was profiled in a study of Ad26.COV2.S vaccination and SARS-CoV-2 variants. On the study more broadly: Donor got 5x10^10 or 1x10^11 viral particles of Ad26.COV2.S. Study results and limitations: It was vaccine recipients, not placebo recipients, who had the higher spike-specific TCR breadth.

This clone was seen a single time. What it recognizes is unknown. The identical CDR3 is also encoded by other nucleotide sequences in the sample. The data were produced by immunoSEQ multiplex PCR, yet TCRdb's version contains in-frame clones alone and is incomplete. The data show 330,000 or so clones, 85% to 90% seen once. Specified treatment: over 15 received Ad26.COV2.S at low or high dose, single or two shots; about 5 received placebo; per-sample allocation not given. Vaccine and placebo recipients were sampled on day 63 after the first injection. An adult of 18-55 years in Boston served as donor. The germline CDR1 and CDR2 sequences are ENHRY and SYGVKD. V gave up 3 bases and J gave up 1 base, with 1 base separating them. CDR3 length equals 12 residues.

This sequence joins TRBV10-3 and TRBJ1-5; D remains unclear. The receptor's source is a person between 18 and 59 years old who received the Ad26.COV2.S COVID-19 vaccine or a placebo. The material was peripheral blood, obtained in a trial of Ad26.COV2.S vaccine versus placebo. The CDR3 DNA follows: TGTGCCATCAGTGAAAGCAATCAGCCCCAGCATTTT. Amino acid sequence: CAISESNQPQHF.